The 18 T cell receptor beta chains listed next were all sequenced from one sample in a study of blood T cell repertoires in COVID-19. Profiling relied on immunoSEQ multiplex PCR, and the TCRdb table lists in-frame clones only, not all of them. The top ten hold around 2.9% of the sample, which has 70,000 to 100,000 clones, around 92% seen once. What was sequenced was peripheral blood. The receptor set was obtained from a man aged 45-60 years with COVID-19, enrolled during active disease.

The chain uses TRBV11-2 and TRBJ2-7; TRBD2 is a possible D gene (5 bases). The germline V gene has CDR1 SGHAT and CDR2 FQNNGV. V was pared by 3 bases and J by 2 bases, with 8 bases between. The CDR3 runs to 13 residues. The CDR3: CASSFGLTYEQYF. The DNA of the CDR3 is TGTGCCAGCAGCTTCGGACTTACCTACGAGCAGTACTTC.

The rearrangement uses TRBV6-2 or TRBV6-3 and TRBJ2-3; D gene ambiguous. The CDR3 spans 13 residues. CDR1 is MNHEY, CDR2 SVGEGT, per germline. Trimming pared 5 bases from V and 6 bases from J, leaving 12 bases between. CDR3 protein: CASSRSIADTQYF. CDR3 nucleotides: TGTGCCAGCAGTCGCTCAATTGCGGATACGCAGTATTTT.

The CDR3 region is CASSPAGGSRGNSPLHF. For the CDR3, the DNA is TGTGCCAGCAGTCCTGCTGGGGGCTCCCGCGGTAATTCACCCCTCCACTTT. The rearrangement links TRBV5-5 to TRBJ1-6; possibly TRBD1 for D (6 bases). In germline, CDR1 is SGHKS, CDR2 YYEKEE (reference sequence). Between the trimmed V and J ends, which lost 5 bases and 6 bases, there was a span of 21 bases. CDR3 size: 17 residues.

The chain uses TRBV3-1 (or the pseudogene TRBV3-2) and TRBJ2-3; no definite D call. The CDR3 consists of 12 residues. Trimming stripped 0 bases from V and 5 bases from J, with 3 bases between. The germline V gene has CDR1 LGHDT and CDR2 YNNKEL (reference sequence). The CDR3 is CASSQDLDTQYF. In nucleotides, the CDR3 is TGTGCCAGCAGCCAAGATCTAGATACGCAGTATTTT.

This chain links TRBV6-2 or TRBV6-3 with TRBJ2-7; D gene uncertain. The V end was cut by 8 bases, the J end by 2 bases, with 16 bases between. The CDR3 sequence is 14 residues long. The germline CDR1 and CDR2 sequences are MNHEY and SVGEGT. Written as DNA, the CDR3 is TGTGCCAGCGGCCCACGGGTCACCACCTACGAGCAGTACTTC. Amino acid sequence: CASGPRVTTYEQYF.

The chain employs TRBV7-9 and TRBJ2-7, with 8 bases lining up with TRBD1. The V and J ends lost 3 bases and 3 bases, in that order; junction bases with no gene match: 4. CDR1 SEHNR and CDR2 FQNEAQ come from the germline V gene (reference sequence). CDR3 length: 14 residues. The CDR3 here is CASSFAGGNYEQYF. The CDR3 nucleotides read TGTGCCAGCAGCTTCGCAGGGGGCAACTACGAGCAGTACTTC.

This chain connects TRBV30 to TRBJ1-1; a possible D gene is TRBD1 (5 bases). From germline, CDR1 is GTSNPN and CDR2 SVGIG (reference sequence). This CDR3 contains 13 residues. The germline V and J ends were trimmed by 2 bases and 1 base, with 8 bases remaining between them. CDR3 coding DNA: TGTGCCTGGAGTATTGACAGGAACACTGAAGCTTTCTTT. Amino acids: CAWSIDRNTEAFF.

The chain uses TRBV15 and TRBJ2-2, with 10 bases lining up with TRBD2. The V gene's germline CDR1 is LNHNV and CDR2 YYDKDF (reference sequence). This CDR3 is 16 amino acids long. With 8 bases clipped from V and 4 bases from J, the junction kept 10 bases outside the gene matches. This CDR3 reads CATHPGTSELTGELFF. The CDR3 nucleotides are TGTGCCACCCACCCGGGGACTAGCGAACTCACCGGGGAGCTGTTTTTT.

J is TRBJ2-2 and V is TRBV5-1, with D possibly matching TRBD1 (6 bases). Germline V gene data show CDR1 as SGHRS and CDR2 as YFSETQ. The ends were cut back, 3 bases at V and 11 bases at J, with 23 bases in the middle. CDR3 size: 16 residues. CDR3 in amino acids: CASSYTTGPREGELFF. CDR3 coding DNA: TGCGCCAGCAGCTATACGACAGGCCCGAGAGAAGGAGAGCTGTTTTTT.

CDR3: CASSPKSGGDYYEQYF. The DNA for the CDR3 is TGTGCCAGCTCACCGAAATCTGGGGGCGATTACTACGAGCAGTACTTC. The chain combines TRBV18 with TRBJ2-7; tentative D call: TRBD1 (6 bases). Germline CDR1 and CDR2: KGHSH and LQKENI. CDR3 length equals 16 residues. The V and J ends lost 3 bases and 3 bases respectively, with 18 bases between them.

The CDR3 protein is CASSPWGGFVSEAFF. The CDR3 region has the DNA TGTGCCAGTAGCCCTTGGGGCGGTTTCGTATCTGAAGCTTTCTTT. This chain links TRBV19 with TRBJ1-1, with D perhaps matching TRBD1 (5 bases). The CDR3 is 15 amino acids. Germline CDR1 is LNHDA and CDR2 is SQIVND (reference sequence). The ends were cut back, 6 bases at V and 6 bases at J, with 20 bases in the middle.

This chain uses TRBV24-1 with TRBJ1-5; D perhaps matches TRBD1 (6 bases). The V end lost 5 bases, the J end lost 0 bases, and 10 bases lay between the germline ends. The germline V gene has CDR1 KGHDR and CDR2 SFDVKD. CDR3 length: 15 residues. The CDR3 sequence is CATSGGPDSNQPQHF. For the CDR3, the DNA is TGTGCCACCAGTGGGGGGCCTGATAGCAATCAGCCCCAGCATTTT.

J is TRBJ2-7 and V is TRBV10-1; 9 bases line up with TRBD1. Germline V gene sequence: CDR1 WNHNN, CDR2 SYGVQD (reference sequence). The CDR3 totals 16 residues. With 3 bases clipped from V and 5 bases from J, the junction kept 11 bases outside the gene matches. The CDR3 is CASSDSQQGANDEQYF. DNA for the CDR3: TGCGCCAGCAGTGACTCTCAACAGGGGGCTAACGACGAGCAGTACTTC.

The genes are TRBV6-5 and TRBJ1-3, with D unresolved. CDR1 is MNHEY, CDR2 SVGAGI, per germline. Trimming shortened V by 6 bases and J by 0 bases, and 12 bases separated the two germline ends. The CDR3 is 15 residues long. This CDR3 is CASSRVEGSGNTIYF. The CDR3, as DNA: TGTGCCAGCAGCCGCGTGGAGGGCTCTGGAAACACCATATATTTT.

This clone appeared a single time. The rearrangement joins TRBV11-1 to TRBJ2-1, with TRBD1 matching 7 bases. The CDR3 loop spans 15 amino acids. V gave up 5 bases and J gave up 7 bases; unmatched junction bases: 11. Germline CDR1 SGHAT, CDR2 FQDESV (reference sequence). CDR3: CASSPRDRRGNEQFF. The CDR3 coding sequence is TGTGCCAGCAGCCCCCGGGACAGAAGGGGAAATGAGCAGTTCTTC.

CDR3 protein: CASSQDLEGNQPQHF. The CDR3 DNA reads TGCGCCAGCAGCCAAGATCTGGAGGGCAATCAGCCCCAGCATTTT. The chain carries TRBV4-3 and TRBJ1-5, with D hard to call. V lost 0 bases and J lost 2, with 8 bases in between. The CDR3 is 15 amino acids. Germline CDR1 and CDR2: LGHNA and YSLEER.

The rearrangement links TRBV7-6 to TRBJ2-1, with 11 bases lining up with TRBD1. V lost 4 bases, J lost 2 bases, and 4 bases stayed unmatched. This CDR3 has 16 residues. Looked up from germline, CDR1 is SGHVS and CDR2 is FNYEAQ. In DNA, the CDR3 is TGTGCCAGCAGCTGGGGACAGGGGGGTCCCTACAATGAGCAGTTCTTC. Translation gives CASSWGQGGPYNEQFF.

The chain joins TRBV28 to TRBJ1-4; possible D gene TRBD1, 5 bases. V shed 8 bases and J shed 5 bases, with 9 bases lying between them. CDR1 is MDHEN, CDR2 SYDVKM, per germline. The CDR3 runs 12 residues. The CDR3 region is CASRRGNEKLFF. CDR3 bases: TGTGCCAGCCGACGGGGGAATGAAAAACTGTTTTTT.